The 25 T cell receptor beta chains in this list originate from one sample, sequenced in a study of CD8+ T cells in alopecia areata. cDNA serving as the sequencing template came from extracted, reverse transcribed RNA. Assay used: immunoSEQ multiplex PCR; TCRdb lists only in-frame clones, some missing. This sample carries about 270,000 clones, none of them present only once. A sort of pooled cutaneous lymph node cells used CD4, CD8alpha, NKG2D, NKG2ACE and other stains. The sample consisted of CD4+ T cells sorted from a lymph node. Every receptor here comes from a C3H/HeJ mouse with alopecia areata. This mouse strain has H2-k as its MHC haplotype.

In the case of this clone: The genes are named according to mouse. The read ends 3 residues before the CDR3 terminus; that terminus is restored from the germline J gene. This same CDR3 is encoded by further DNA sequences in the sample. The chain carries TRBV5 and TRBJ1-6, with 9 bases identical to TRBD1. TRBJ1-6 is an ORF, and what it does is uncertain. After removal of 3 bases from V and 7 bases from J, the junction contained 4 bases not matched to a gene. The CDR3 length is 15 residues. CDR1 is LGHNA, CDR2 YNLKQL, per germline (reference sequence). Here the CDR3 reads CASSQTGQGNSPLYF. The sequenced CDR3 bases are TGTGCCAGCAGCCAGACGGGACAGGGAAATTCGCCC.

This clone was observed many times. Mouse germline and gene names are used. The DNA ends 3 residues before the CDR3 does, and the rest of the CDR3 is filled in from the germline J gene. The chain is built from TRBV16 and TRBJ1-6, with 7 positions matching TRBD1. TRBJ1-6 is annotated as an ORF whose role is uncertain. CDR1 is SGHSA and CDR2 is FRNQAP in the germline V gene. The CDR3 runs to 15 residues. V trimming: 7 bases; J trimming: 7 bases; junction bases outside the gene matches: 10. CDR3 residues: CASNRDSLDNSPLYF. The sequenced part of the CDR3 DNA is TGTGCAAGCAACCGGGACAGTTTGGACAATTCGCCC.

Concerning this clone: All gene names here are mouse names. The CDR3 end lies 4 residues beyond the end of the read and is filled in from the germline J gene. V is TRBV1 and J is TRBJ1-2; TRBD1 might be the D (6 bases). V lost 0 bases to trimming and J lost 0 bases, with 11 bases between them. The CDR3 contains 16 residues. The germline CDR1 and CDR2 sequences are NSQYPW and LRSPGD (reference sequence). Incomplete CDR3 DNA: TGCACCTGCAGTGCAGAGGGGACAAATGCAAACTCC. Translating gives CTCSAEGTNANS. The entire CDR3 protein reads CTCSAEGTNANSDYTF.

Note on this clone: Gene and germline names: mouse. The CDR3: CTCSSTPSAETLYF. The covered CDR3 bases are TGCACCTGCAGTTCGACACCTAGTGCAGAA. The chain combines TRBV1 with TRBJ2-3; no firm D call. Sequencing ends 4 residues short of the CDR3 end; the germline J gene provides the rest. The CDR3 is 14 amino acids. Trimming cost V 5 bases and J 0 bases, with 9 bases left between them. The germline CDR1 and CDR2 sequences are NSQYPW and LRSPGD (reference sequence).

This clone has just a few counts. Gene labels here are mouse ones. The CDR3 goes on 4 residues after the read ends, and that part is filled in from the germline J gene. The chain is built from TRBV1 and TRBJ2-2, with 10 positions matching TRBD2. Germline CDR1 reads NSQYPW; CDR2 reads LRSPGD (reference sequence). V lost 3 bases, J lost 0 bases, and 4 bases stayed unmatched. This CDR3 is built from 17 residues. The sequenced CDR3 bases are TGCACCTGCAGTGCGCGACTGGGGGGAGCAAACACCGGG. Translating it yields CTCSARLGGANTG. From start to end, the CDR3 is CTCSARLGGANTGQLYF.

As regards this clone: Genes and germline come from the mouse. The read terminates 4 residues before the CDR3 end, so the remaining end is supplied by the germline J gene. This chain links TRBV5 with TRBJ2-5, with D possibly TRBD1 on 5 matching bases. The ends were cut back, 0 bases at V and 3 bases at J, with 10 bases in the middle. Germline V gene lookup returns CDR1 LGHNA and CDR2 YNLKQL (reference sequence). The length of the CDR3 is 15 residues. The DNA read from the CDR3 is TGTGCCAGCAGCCAAGATGACAGACCTCAAGAC. Encoded protein: CASSQDDRPQD. The complete CDR3 reads CASSQDDRPQDTQYF.

This clone was observed at least ten times. Gene names follow the mouse nomenclature. The read ends 4 residues before the CDR3 terminus; that terminus is restored from the germline J gene. V and J are TRBV1 and TRBJ2-5, with D perhaps TRBD1 (5 bases). The V end was cut by 3 bases, the J end by 2 bases, with 9 bases between. From germline, CDR1 is NSQYPW and CDR2 LRSPGD (reference sequence). The CDR3 length is 14 residues. The part of the CDR3 DNA that was read is TGCACCTGCAGTGCGAGGACACGCCAAGAC. Its protein is CTCSARTRQD. The entire CDR3 is CTCSARTRQDTQYF.

This clone was seen a handful of times. The germline and genes are mouse ones. Read sequence stops 4 residues before the CDR3 end, and the germline J gene provides the missing end. The chain uses TRBV31 and TRBJ2-1; D possibly corresponds to TRBD2 (7 bases). Trimming left V 0 bases short and J 0 bases short, with 18 bases between. The germline V gene encodes CDR1 GKSSPN and CDR2 SITVG. The CDR3 runs to 18 residues. Incomplete CDR3 DNA: TGTGCCTGGAGTCTTACCTGGGGGCGTGGGGTTAACTATGCT. Translating gives CAWSLTWGRGVNYA. The full CDR3 sequence reads CAWSLTWGRGVNYAEQFF. Full variable domain (missing parts from reference TRBV31 and TRBJ2-1): AQTIHQWPVAEIKAVGSPLSLGCTIKGKSSPNLYWYWQATGGTLQQLFYSITVGQVESVVQLNLSASRPKDDQFILSTEKLLLSHSGFYLCAWSLTWGRGVNYAEQFFGPGTRLTVL.

Of note for this clone: Here the gene names and germline are mouse. Read sequence stops 3 residues before the CDR3 end, and the germline J gene provides the missing end. The chain links TRBV1 to TRBJ1-6; 9 bases agree with TRBD1. TRBJ1-6 is reported as an ORF; its role is uncertain. The trim removed 4 bases at V and 2 bases at J, leaving 3 bases unmatched. The CDR3 length is 16 residues. CDR1 and CDR2 from the germline V gene are NSQYPW and LRSPGD (reference sequence). The DNA read from the CDR3 is TGCACCTGCAGTGGACAGGGGGAGGCCTATAATTCGCCC. Translating it yields CTCSGQGEAYNSP. In full, the CDR3 reads CTCSGQGEAYNSPLYF.

This clone was counted only a few times. Any gene name here is a mouse gene name. Partial CDR3 DNA: TGTGCCAGCAGGACGGGACAGGGGTATGCAGAA. It yields the protein CASRTGQGYAE. The CDR3 reads in full as CASRTGQGYAETLYF. The chain has TRBV13-3 and TRBJ2-3; 10 bases are shared with TRBD1. The read is 4 residues too short to cover the CDR3 end, so that end is filled in from the germline J gene. J gave up 2 bases and V 5 bases, and 5 bases lay outside the gene matches. Germline CDR1 reads NNHDY; CDR2 reads SYVADS. There are 15 residues in the CDR3.

About this clone: Any gene name here is a mouse gene name. Sequencing ends 4 residues short of the CDR3 end; the germline J gene provides the rest. The chain combines TRBV13-1 with TRBJ2-1; weak D call: TRBD1 (5 bases). The CDR3 consists of 13 residues. Germline V gives CDR1 NSHNY, CDR2 SYGAGN. The CDR3 protein is CASSLRVEAEQFF. The sequenced part of the CDR3 DNA is TGTGCCAGCAGTCTCAGGGTCGAGGCT.

Regarding this clone: Mouse gene names apply. The read halts 4 residues ahead of the CDR3 end, with the missing end drawn from the germline J gene. The sample has other DNA sequences that encode this CDR3 too. The chain combines TRBV1 with TRBJ2-7, with D maybe TRBD2 (5 bases). The CDR3 consists of 14 residues. Trimming removed 0 bases from V and 3 bases from J, with 9 bases in between. Germline V lookup: CDR1 NSQYPW, CDR2 LRSPGD (reference sequence). Partial CDR3 DNA: TGCACCTGCAGTGCAGATCTGGGCTTCTAT. Encoded protein: CTCSADLGFY. The full CDR3 sequence reads CTCSADLGFYEQYF.

This clone was counted a few times. Gene names are mouse gene names. The CDR3 extends 4 residues past the end of the read, so its final part is completed from the germline J gene. The chain carries TRBV13-1 and TRBJ1-2, with a possible D match to TRBD1 (6 bases). The CDR3 sequence is 15 residues long. The germline V and J ends were trimmed by 0 bases and 4 bases, with 13 bases remaining between them. CDR1 and CDR2 from the germline V gene are NSHNY and SYGAGN. CDR3 in amino acids: CASSDAGGAFSDYTF. The part of the CDR3 DNA that was read is TGTGCCAGCAGTGATGCGGGGGGCGCGTTCTCC.

There are a few counts of this clone. The gene names given are mouse names. The observed sequence ends 4 residues before the CDR3 terminus, with the missing tail filled in from the germline J gene. The chain carries TRBV5 and TRBJ2-3, with 11 bases that match TRBD2. This CDR3 is built from 17 residues. Germline CDR1 reads LGHNA; CDR2 reads YNLKQL (reference sequence). Trimming at V came to 1 base and at J to 0 bases, leaving 3 bases not matched to a gene. The CDR3 region is CASSQGLGGSSAETLYF. The covered CDR3 bases are TGTGCCAGCAGCCAAGGACTGGGGGGGTCTAGTGCAGAA.

This clone has a handful of counts. Mouse names are used for the genes. With the read ending 4 residues before the CDR3 end, the germline J gene is used to fill in that end. This chain uses TRBV19 with TRBJ1-2, with a tentative D call TRBD1 (5 bases). Germline V lookup: CDR1 FNHDT, CDR2 SITEND (reference sequence). The CDR3 length is 13 residues. V dropped 3 bases and J dropped 4 bases, with 10 bases sitting between them. CDR3 DNA, as far as it was read: TGTGCCAGCAGTACAGGGTATGGCTCC. This codes for CASSTGYGS. The CDR3 as a whole reads CASSTGYGSDYTF.

A word on this clone: Gene names are the mouse ones. Read sequence stops 4 residues before the CDR3 end, and the germline J gene provides the missing end. Other DNA sequences in this sample translate to the same CDR3. V is TRBV13-2 and J is TRBJ1-2; TRBD1 matches at 7 bases. The CDR3 consists of 15 residues. With 0 bases clipped from V and 0 bases from J, the junction kept 2 bases outside the gene matches. Germline values: CDR1 NNHNN, CDR2 SYGAGS (reference sequence). CDR3 protein: CASGDAGGTNSDYTF. CDR3 bases read: TGTGCCAGCGGTGATGCAGGGGGAACAAACTCC.

This clone was counted a few times. Any gene name here is a mouse gene name. The CDR3 end falls 4 residues outside the read, so it is completed with the germline J gene. The J gene is TRBJ2-4, the V gene TRBV13-2; 13 bases align to TRBD2. Germline V CDR1 and CDR2: NNHNN, SYGAGS (reference sequence). This CDR3 is built from 14 residues. CDR3 DNA, as far as it was read: TGTGCCAGCGGGGACTGGGGGGGCGGAAAC. This codes for CASGDWGGGN. The full CDR3 sequence reads CASGDWGGGNTLYF.

This clone has more than one count but fewer than ten. The genes and germline here are from mouse. The CDR3 goes on 4 residues after the read ends, and that part is filled in from the germline J gene. The chain is built from TRBV17 and TRBJ2-3; 9 bases fit TRBD2. Germline trimming cut 3 bases from V and 0 bases from J; bases unmatched to any gene: 4. This CDR3 has 16 amino acids. Looked up from germline, CDR1 is MNHDT and CDR2 is YYDKIL. The DNA read from the CDR3 is TGTGCTAGCAGTAGTCACTGGGGGGATAGTGCAGAA. Translated: CASSSHWGDSAE. The full CDR3 sequence reads CASSSHWGDSAETLYF.

In this sample, this clone turned up a few times. A much larger clone sits a single nucleotide away, making a read error possible. Gene names are mouse gene names. The read stops 4 residues short of the end of the CDR3; the missing end is completed from the germline J gene. Other DNA sequences in the same sample also yield this CDR3. This rearrangement joins TRBV5 to TRBJ2-3, with 9 bases fitting TRBD2. This CDR3 has 15 amino acids. The germline CDR1 and CDR2 sequences are LGHNA and YNLKQL (reference sequence). Unmatched junction bases numbered 4, after V lost 6 bases and J lost 0 bases. The DNA read from the CDR3 is TGTGCCAGCAGTAGACTGGGGGCTAGTGCAGAA. This encodes CASSRLGASAE. The full CDR3 is CASSRLGASAETLYF.

Note on this clone: Mouse germline and gene names are used. The sequenced part of the CDR3 DNA is TGCACCTGCAGTCCTCCCGACTGGGGGGGCGGTGCAGAA. Its protein product is CTCSPPDWGGGAE. The CDR3 as a whole reads CTCSPPDWGGGAETLYF. The rearrangement links TRBV1 to TRBJ2-3; 12 nucleotides agree with TRBD2. The CDR3 extends 4 residues past the end of the read, so its final part is completed from the germline J gene. This CDR3 is built from 17 residues. Trimming took 5 bases from V and 1 from J; bases not matched to a gene: 7. The V gene's germline CDR1 is NSQYPW and CDR2 LRSPGD (reference sequence).

As concerns this clone: Genes and germline come from the mouse. The sequenced fragment ends 4 residues before the CDR3 boundary, so the rest is inferred from the germline J gene. Distinct nucleotide sequences in the sample also encode this CDR3. The rearrangement links TRBV5 to TRBJ2-2; 12 bases fit TRBD2. The CDR3 has 16 amino acids. Per the germline V gene, CDR1 is LGHNA and CDR2 is YNLKQL (reference sequence). The V gene end was trimmed by 4 bases and the J gene end by 2 bases; junction bases not matched to a gene: 2. The CDR3 DNA, read in part, is TGTGCCAGCAGCCGGGACTGGGGGGCGAACACCGGG. Translating gives CASSRDWGANTG. The CDR3, in full, reads CASSRDWGANTGQLYF.

This clone was counted only a few times. Gene names denote mouse genes. The missing CDR3 end, 4 residues past where the read stops, is filled in from the germline J gene. This chain uses TRBV13-2 with TRBJ2-5, with D possibly TRBD1 on 6 matching bases. The germline CDR1 and CDR2 sequences are NNHNN and SYGAGS (reference sequence). CDR3 size: 14 residues. Between the trimmed V and J ends, which lost 6 bases and 2 bases, there was a span of 13 bases. CDR3 bases read: TGTGCCAGCGCCTCAGGGGCCTTCCAAGAC. It codes for CASASGAFQD. In full, the CDR3 is CASASGAFQDTQYF.

About this clone itself: Gene names follow the mouse nomenclature. The CDR3 extends 4 residues past the end of the read, so its final part is completed from the germline J gene. The same CDR3 also results from other DNA sequences found in this sample. The chain has TRBV1 and TRBJ2-1, with 9 bases fitting TRBD1. This CDR3 region has 14 residues. CDR1 is NSQYPW and CDR2 is LRSPGD in the germline V gene (reference sequence). The CDR3 sequence: CTCSEQGAGAEQFF. Partial CDR3 DNA: TGCACCTGCAGTGAACAGGGGGCGGGGGCT.

This clone has only a few counts. Gene names are the mouse ones. The CDR3 end falls 4 residues outside the read, so it is completed with the germline J gene. The chain employs TRBV19 and TRBJ2-2; the D is unclear. V lost 1 base, J lost 0 bases, and 7 bases lay in between. Germline V lookup: CDR1 FNHDT, CDR2 SITEND (reference sequence). The CDR3 sequence is 15 residues long. The covered CDR3 bases are TGTGCCAGCAGTATAAGGCTGGCAAACACCGGG. It yields the protein CASSIRLANTG. The whole CDR3 sequence is CASSIRLANTGQLYF.

On this clone: Any gene name here is a mouse gene name. Coverage ceases 4 residues before the CDR3 finishes, and the germline J gene fills in the end. The rearrangement links TRBV13-1 to TRBJ1-1; D possibly corresponds to TRBD1 (5 bases). The CDR3 is 13 residues long. CDR1 NSHNY and CDR2 SYGAGN come from the germline V gene. CDR3 loop: CASSVRVGTEVFF. The covered CDR3 bases are TGTGCCAGCAGTGTCAGGGTTGGGACA.